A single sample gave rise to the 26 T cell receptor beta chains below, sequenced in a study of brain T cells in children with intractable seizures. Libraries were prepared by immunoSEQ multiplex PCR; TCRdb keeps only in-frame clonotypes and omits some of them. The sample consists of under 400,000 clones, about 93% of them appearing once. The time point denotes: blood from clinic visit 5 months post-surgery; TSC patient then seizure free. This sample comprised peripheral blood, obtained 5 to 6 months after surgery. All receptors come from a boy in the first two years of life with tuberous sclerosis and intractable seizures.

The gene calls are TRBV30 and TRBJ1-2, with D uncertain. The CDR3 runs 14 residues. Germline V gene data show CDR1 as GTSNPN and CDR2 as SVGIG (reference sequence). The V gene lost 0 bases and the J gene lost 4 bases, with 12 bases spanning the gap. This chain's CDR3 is CAWSVIPVGYGYTF. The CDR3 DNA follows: TGTGCCTGGAGTGTAATCCCAGTGGGCTATGGCTACACCTTC.

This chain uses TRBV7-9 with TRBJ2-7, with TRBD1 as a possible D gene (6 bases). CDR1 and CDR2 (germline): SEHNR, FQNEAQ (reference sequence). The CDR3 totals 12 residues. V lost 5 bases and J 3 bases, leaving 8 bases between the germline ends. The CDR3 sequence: CASSAGDYEQYF. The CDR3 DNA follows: TGTGCCAGCAGCGCAGGGGACTACGAGCAGTACTTC.

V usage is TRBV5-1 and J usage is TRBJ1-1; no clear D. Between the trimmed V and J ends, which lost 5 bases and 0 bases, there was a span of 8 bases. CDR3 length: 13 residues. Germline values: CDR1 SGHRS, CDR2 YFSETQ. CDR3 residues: CASRVGMNTEAFF. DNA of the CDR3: TGCGCCAGCAGGGTAGGGATGAACACTGAAGCTTTCTTT. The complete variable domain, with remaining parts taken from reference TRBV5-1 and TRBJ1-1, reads KAGVTQTPRYLIKTRGQQVTLSCSPISGHRSVSWYQQTPGQGLQFLFEYFSETQRNKGNFPGRFSGRQFSNSRSEMNVSTLELGDSALYLCASRVGMNTEAFFGQGTRLTVV.

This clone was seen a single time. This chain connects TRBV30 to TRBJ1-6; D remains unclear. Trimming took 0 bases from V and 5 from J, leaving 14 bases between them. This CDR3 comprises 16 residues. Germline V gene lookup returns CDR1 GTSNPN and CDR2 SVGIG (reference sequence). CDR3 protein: CAWSVPPSRNNSPLHF. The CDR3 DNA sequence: TGTGCCTGGAGTGTACCTCCCTCAAGGAATAATTCACCCCTCCACTTT.

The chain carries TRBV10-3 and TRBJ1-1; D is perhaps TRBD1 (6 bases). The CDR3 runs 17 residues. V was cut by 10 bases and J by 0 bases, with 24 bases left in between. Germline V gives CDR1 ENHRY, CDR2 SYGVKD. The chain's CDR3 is CATRKNDRLYMNTEAFF. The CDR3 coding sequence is TGTGCCACTCGGAAAAATGACAGGTTATACATGAACACTGAAGCTTTCTTT.

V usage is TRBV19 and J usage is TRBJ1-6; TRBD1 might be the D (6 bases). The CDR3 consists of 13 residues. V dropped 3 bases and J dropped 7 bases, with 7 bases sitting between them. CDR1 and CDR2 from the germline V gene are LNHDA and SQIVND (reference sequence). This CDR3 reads CASSITGNSPLHF. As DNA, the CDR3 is TGTGCCAGTAGTATCACAGGGAATTCACCCCTCCACTTT.

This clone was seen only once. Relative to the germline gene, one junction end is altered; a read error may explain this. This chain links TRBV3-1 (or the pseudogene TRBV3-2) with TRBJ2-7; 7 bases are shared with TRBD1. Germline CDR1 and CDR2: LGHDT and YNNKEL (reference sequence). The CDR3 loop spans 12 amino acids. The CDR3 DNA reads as TGTGCCAACAGCCTGACAGGGTACGAGCAGTACTTC. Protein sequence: CANSLTGYEQYF.

The CDR3 here is CASRDVAGGPYEQYF. CDR3 in DNA: TGTGCCAGCAGGGACGTAGCGGGAGGACCGTACGAGCAGTACTTC. This rearrangement joins TRBV6-5 to TRBJ2-7, with 10 nucleotides matching TRBD2. Germline assignment: CDR1 MNHEY and CDR2 SVGAGI. V lost 6 bases to trimming and J lost 4 bases; unmatched junction nucleotides: 9. This CDR3 is 15 amino acids long.

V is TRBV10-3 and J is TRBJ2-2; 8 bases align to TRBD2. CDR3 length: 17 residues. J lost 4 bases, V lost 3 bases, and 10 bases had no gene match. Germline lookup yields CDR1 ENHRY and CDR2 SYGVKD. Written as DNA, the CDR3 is TGTGCCATCAGTGACTTCCGGGAGGGCCTGGGCACCGGGGAGCTGTTTTTT. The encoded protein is CAISDFREGLGTGELFF.

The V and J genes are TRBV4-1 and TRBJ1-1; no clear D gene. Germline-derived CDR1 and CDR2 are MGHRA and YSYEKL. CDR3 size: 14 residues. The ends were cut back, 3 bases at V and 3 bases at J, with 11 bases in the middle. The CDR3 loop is CASSQVDEDTEAFF. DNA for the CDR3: TGCGCCAGCAGCCAGGTCGATGAGGACACTGAAGCTTTCTTT.

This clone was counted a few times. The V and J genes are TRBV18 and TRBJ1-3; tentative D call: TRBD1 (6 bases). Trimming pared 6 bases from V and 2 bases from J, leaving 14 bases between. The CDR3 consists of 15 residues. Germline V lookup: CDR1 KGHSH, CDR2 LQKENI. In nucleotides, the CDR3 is TGTGCCAGCTCGTCCGAAGCAGGGGCTGGAAACACCATATATTTT. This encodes CASSSEAGAGNTIYF.

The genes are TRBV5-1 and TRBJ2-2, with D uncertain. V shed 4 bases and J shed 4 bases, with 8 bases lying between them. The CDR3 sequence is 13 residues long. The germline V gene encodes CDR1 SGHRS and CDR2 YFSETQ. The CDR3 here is CASSPEGTGELFF. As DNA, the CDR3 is TGCGCCAGCAGCCCGGAAGGCACCGGGGAGCTGTTTTTT.

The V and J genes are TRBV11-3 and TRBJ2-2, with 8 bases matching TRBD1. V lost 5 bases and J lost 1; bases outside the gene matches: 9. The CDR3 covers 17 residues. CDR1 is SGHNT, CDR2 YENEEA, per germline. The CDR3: CASSPFWTGQNTGELFF. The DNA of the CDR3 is TGTGCCAGCAGCCCGTTCTGGACAGGGCAGAACACCGGGGAGCTGTTTTTT. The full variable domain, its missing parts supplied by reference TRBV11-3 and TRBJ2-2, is EAGVVQSPRYKIIEKKQPVAFWCNPISGHNTLYWYLQNLGQGPELLIRYENEEAVDDSQLPKDRFSAERLKGVDSTLKIQPAELGDSAVYLCASSPFWTGQNTGELFFGEGSRLTVL.

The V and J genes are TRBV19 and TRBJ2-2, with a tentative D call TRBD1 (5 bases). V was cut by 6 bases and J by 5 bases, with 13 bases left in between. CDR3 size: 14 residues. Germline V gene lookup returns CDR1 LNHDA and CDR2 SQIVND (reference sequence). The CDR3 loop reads CASRTDKLTGELFF. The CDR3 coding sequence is TGTGCCAGTAGGACGGACAAACTGACCGGGGAGCTGTTTTTT.

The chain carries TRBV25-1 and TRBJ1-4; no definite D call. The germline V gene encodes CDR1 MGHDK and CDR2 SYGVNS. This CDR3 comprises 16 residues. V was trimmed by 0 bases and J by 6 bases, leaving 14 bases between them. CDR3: CASSEYGRKGDEKLFF. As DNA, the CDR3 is TGTGCCAGCAGTGAATATGGGCGGAAAGGCGATGAAAAACTGTTTTTT. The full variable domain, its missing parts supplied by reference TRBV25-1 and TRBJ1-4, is EADIYQTPRYLVIGTGKKITLECSQTMGHDKMYWYQQDPGMELHLIHYSYGVNSTEKGDLSSESTVSRIRTEHFPLTLESARPSHTSQYLCASSEYGRKGDEKLFFGSGTQLSVL.

The CDR3 here is CAIPNTGELFF. In DNA form, the CDR3 reads TGTGCCATTCCGAACACCGGGGAGCTGTTTTTT. The rearrangement uses TRBV21-1 and TRBJ2-2. TRBV21-1 is a pseudogene locus. The CDR3 has 11 amino acids.

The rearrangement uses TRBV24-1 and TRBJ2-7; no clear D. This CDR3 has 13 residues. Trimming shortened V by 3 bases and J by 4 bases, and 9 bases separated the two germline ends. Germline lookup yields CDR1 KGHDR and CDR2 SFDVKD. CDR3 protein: CATSDRGSYEQYF. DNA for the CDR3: TGTGCCACCAGTGATCGTGGAAGTTACGAGCAGTACTTC.

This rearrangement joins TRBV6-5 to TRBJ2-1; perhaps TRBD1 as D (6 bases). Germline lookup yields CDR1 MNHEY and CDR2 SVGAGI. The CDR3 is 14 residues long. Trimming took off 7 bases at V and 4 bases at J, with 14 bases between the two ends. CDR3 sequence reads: CASIRTELYNEQFF. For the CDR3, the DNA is TGTGCCAGCATCAGGACAGAGCTTTACAATGAGCAGTTCTTC.

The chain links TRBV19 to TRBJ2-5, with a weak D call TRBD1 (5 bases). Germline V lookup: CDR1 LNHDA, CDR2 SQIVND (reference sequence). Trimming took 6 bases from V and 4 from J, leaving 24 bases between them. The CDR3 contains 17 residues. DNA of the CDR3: TGTGCCAGTAGCTCGGGCTTTGGACAAATCATTCGAGAGACCCAGTACTTC. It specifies CASSSGFGQIIRETQYF.

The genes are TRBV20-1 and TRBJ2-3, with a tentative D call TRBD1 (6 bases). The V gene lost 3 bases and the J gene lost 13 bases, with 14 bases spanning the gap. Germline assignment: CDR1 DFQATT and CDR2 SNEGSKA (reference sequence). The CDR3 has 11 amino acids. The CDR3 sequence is CSASLQGLKYF. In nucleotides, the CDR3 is TGCAGTGCTAGTCTGCAGGGGCTCAAGTATTTT.

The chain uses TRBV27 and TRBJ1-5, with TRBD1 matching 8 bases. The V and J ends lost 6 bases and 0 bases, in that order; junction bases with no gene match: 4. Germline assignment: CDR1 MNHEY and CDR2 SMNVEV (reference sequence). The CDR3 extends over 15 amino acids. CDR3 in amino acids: CASRGGTGSNQPQHF. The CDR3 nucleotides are TGTGCCAGCAGAGGGGGGACAGGTAGCAATCAGCCCCAGCATTTT.

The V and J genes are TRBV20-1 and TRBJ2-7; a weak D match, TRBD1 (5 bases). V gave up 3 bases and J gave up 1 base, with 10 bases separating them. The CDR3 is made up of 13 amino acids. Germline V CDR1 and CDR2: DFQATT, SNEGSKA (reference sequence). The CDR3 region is CSASRGGSYEQYF. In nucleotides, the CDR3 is TGCAGTGCTAGTAGGGGCGGATCCTACGAGCAGTACTTC.

This CDR3 is CSVETGYEQYF. CDR3 in DNA: TGCAGCGTTGAGACAGGCTACGAGCAGTACTTC. This chain links TRBV29-1 with TRBJ2-7; a weak D match, TRBD1 (6 bases). The CDR3 length is 11 residues. The ends were cut back, 3 bases at V and 3 bases at J, with 6 bases in the middle. Germline V lookup: CDR1 SQVTM, CDR2 ANQGSEA.

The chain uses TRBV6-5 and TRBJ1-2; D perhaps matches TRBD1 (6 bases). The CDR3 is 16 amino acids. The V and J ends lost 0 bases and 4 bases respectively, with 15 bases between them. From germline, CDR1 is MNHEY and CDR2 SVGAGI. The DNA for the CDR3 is TGTGCCAGCAGTTACTCCATGCCCGGGACACCCTATGGCTACACCTTC. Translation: CASSYSMPGTPYGYTF.

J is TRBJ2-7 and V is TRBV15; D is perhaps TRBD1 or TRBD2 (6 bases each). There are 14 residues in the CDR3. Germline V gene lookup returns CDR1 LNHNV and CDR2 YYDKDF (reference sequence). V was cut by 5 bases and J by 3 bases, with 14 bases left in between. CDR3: CATSGGGYGYEQYF. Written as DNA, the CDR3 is TGTGCCACCAGCGGAGGGGGGTACGGCTACGAGCAGTACTTC.

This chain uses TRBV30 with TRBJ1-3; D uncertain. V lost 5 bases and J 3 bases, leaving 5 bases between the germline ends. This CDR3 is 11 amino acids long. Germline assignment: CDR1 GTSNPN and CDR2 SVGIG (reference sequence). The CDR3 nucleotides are TGTGCCTGGGGCCGTGGAAACACCATATATTTT. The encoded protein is CAWGRGNTIYF. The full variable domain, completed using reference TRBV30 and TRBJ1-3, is SQTIHQWPATLVQPVGSPLSLECTVEGTSNPNLYWYRQAAGRGLQLLFYSVGIGQISSEVPQNLSASRPQDRQFILSSKKLLLSDSGFYLCAWGRGNTIYFGEGSWLTVV.